Each of the 21 T cell receptor beta chains below was sequenced from the same sample in a study of CD8 T cells in ankylosing spondylitis. TCRdb passed the 5' RACE reads through MiXCR, listing each CDR3 protein once. The profile shows under 400,000 distinct CDR3 sequences, roughly 10% of them singletons. Sample: blood, either unsorted or a sorted T cell fraction (not recorded which). All receptors derive from a female donor with ankylosing spondylitis or in good health (not recorded which).

With respect to this clonotype: A read error may be the cause here, since a much bigger clone is one base away. The chain combines TRBV20-1 with TRBJ2-5; TRBD2 agrees at 8 bases. The length of the CDR3 is 16 residues. Unmatched junction bases numbered 10, after V lost 0 bases and J lost 4 bases. Germline-derived CDR1 and CDR2 are DFQATT and SNEGSKA (reference sequence). The CDR3 DNA reads as TGCAGTGCTAGAGAACTCCGGGAGGGCCGATCAGAGACCCAGTACTTC. Protein sequence: CSARELREGRSETQYF.

The rearrangement links TRBV20-1 to TRBJ2-7, with D hard to call. This CDR3 has 11 amino acids. Per the germline V gene, CDR1 is DFQATT and CDR2 is SNEGSKA (reference sequence). The V end lost 1 base, the J end lost 5 bases, and 6 bases lay between the germline ends. DNA of the CDR3: TGCAGTGCTAGAGGGAGAGACGAGCAGTACTTC. This translates into CSARGRDEQYF.

This clonotype was detected only a few times. The V and J genes are TRBV20-1 and TRBJ2-7, with 9 positions matching TRBD1. The germline CDR1 and CDR2 sequences are DFQATT and SNEGSKA (reference sequence). With 5 bases clipped from V and 7 bases from J, the junction kept 15 bases outside the gene matches. This CDR3 spans 15 amino acids. The CDR3 DNA reads as TGCAGTGCTGGTCAAACCCGGACAGGGGTCGGGGAGCAGTACTTC. The encoded protein is CSAGQTRTGVGEQYF.

This clonotype appeared many times. The rearrangement links TRBV5-5 to TRBJ1-1; D unclear. The V gene's germline CDR1 is SGHKS and CDR2 YYEKEE (reference sequence). This CDR3 comprises 15 residues. V gave up 0 bases and J gave up 2 bases, with 11 bases separating them. As DNA, the CDR3 is TGTGCCAGCAGCTTGGTTACAGATATTAACACTGAAGCTTTCTTT. Translated: CASSLVTDINTEAFF.

This clonotype was counted at least ten times. This chain uses TRBV20-1 with TRBJ2-3; TRBD2 aligns across 16 bases. The germline CDR1 and CDR2 sequences are DFQATT and SNEGSKA (reference sequence). The CDR3 length is 19 residues. J gave up 3 bases and V 1 base, and 10 bases lay outside the gene matches. The CDR3 sequence is CSARAGTSGGAPSTDTQYF. The CDR3 DNA is TGCAGTGCTAGAGCCGGGACTAGCGGGGGGGCCCCCTCAACAGATACGCAGTATTTT.

This clonotype was observed a handful of times. The chain links TRBV9 to TRBJ2-1; TRBD1 matches at 7 bases. CDR1 and CDR2 (germline): SGDLS, YYNGEE. The V gene end was trimmed by 4 bases and the J gene end by 2 bases; junction bases not matched to a gene: 9. The CDR3 has 16 amino acids. The CDR3: CASSPTDRDPYNEQFF. CDR3 coding DNA: TGTGCCAGCAGCCCAACTGACAGGGACCCCTACAATGAGCAGTTCTTC.

This clonotype was seen many times. The rearrangement links TRBV7-2 to TRBJ2-7, with D unresolved. Germline V gives CDR1 SGHTA, CDR2 FQGNSA. Trimming pared 4 bases from V and 6 bases from J, leaving 7 bases between. The CDR3 runs 11 residues. The CDR3 region is CASSSLREQYF. The CDR3 DNA is TGTGCCAGCAGCTCCCTCCGCGAGCAGTACTTC.

This clonotype appeared a few times. The chain couples TRBV19 to TRBJ1-5, with TRBD1 identical over 8 bases. CDR1 is LNHDA and CDR2 is SQIVND in the germline V gene (reference sequence). This CDR3 is 15 amino acids long. V gave up 3 bases and J gave up 6 bases; unmatched junction bases: 7. CDR3 sequence: CASSIGRGQGQPQHF. The CDR3 DNA reads as TGTGCCAGTAGTATCGGCAGGGGGCAAGGTCAGCCCCAGCATTTT.

This clonotype appeared many times. This chain joins TRBV5-1 and TRBJ2-7; D is possibly TRBD2 (5 bases). The germline V and J ends were trimmed by 3 bases and 1 base, with 11 bases remaining between them. Germline-derived CDR1 and CDR2 are SGHRS and YFSETQ. The CDR3 consists of 14 residues. The CDR3 coding sequence is TGCGCCAGCAGCTGGGAGCCAAGATCCTACGAGCAGTACTTC. Its translation: CASSWEPRSYEQYF.

The V call is TRBV15, the J call TRBJ2-1; maybe TRBD1 (6 bases). The CDR3 sequence is 14 residues long. Germline lookup yields CDR1 LNHNV and CDR2 YYDKDF (reference sequence). Trimming took 1 base from V and 8 from J, leaving 12 bases between them. The CDR3 DNA is TGTGCCACCAGCAGAGGACAGGTAATCGATGAGCAGTTCTTC. It yields the protein CATSRGQVIDEQFF.

In its sample, this clonotype was seen many times. J is TRBJ2-2 and V is TRBV5-1; 9 bases match TRBD2. Germline CDR1 reads SGHRS; CDR2 reads YFSETQ. The CDR3 has 15 residues. The ends lost 4 bases at V and 6 bases at J; junction bases unmatched: 7. CDR3 in amino acids: CASSPGTSFPGELFF. DNA of the CDR3: TGCGCCAGCAGCCCCGGGACTAGCTTCCCCGGGGAGCTGTTTTTT.

This clonotype was detected many times. CDR3 residues: CASSTRGVLYGYTF. CDR3 coding DNA: TGTGCCAGCAGTACCCGGGGGGTCCTCTATGGCTACACCTTC. The V and J genes are TRBV28 and TRBJ1-2, with D perhaps matching TRBD1 (5 bases). Germline loops: CDR1 MDHEN, CDR2 SYDVKM. V lost 5 bases and J 4 bases, leaving 14 bases between the germline ends. There are 14 residues in the CDR3.

This rearrangement joins TRBV2 to TRBJ1-5; no firm D call. This CDR3 is built from 13 residues. The germline CDR1 and CDR2 sequences are SNHLY and FYNNEI. V was cut by 7 bases and J by 4 bases, with 11 bases left in between. Here the CDR3 DNA reads TGTGCCAGCATTCAGGAACAAAATCAGCCCCAGCATTTT. It codes for CASIQEQNQPQHF. Variable domain in full (rest from reference TRBV2 and TRBJ1-5): EPEVTQTPSHQVTQMGQEVILRCVPISNHLYFYWYRQILGQKVEFLVSFYNNEISEKSEIFDDQFSVERPDGSNFTLKIRSTKLEDSAMYFCASIQEQNQPQHFGDGTRLSIL.

The sample holds many counts of this clonotype. The chain combines TRBV12-3 or TRBV12-4 with TRBJ1-4; possible D gene TRBD1, 6 bases. V lost 2 bases and J lost 5, with 9 bases in between. This CDR3 has 14 amino acids. The CDR3: CASSLSGVNEKLFF. CDR3 bases: TGTGCCAGCAGTTTATCAGGGGTCAATGAAAAACTGTTTTTT.

The chain joins TRBV7-3 to TRBJ1-1; D may be TRBD1 (5 bases). This CDR3 comprises 14 residues. CDR1 SGHTA and CDR2 FQGTGA come from the germline V gene. V shed 2 bases and J shed 5 bases, with 12 bases lying between them. CDR3 sequence reads: CASSLYGAQTEAFF. DNA of the CDR3: TGTGCCAGCAGCTTATACGGGGCGCAGACTGAAGCTTTCTTT. Combining the CDR3 with reference TRBV7-3 and TRBJ1-1 gives the whole variable domain GAGVSQTPSNKVTEKGKYVELRCDPISGHTALYWYRQSLGQGPEFLIYFQGTGAADDSGLPNDRFFAVRPEGSVSTLKIQRTERGDSAVYLCASSLYGAQTEAFFGQGTRLTVV.

This chain uses TRBV20-1 with TRBJ1-4, with 12 bases fitting TRBD1. The trim removed 6 bases at V and 1 base at J, leaving 6 bases unmatched. Germline assignment: CDR1 DFQATT and CDR2 SNEGSKA (reference sequence). The length of the CDR3 is 16 residues. The CDR3 DNA sequence: TGCAGTGCGCCGGGACAGGGGGCCTTAACTAATGAAAAACTGTTTTTT. As protein: CSAPGQGALTNEKLFF.

This clonotype was seen only a few times. The chain combines TRBV5-1 with TRBJ2-2, with TRBD2 matching 9 bases. CDR1 and CDR2 from the germline V gene are SGHRS and YFSETQ. The CDR3 totals 15 residues. The J segment lost 8 bases and the V segment lost 4 bases, leaving 9 bases of the junction unmatched. CDR3 loop: CASSLGASGAGELFF. In DNA, the CDR3 is TGCGCCAGCAGCCTTGGCGCTAGCGGGGCTGGGGAGCTGTTTTTT.

This clonotype was detected a few times. This chain connects TRBV2 to TRBJ2-3; TRBD1 agrees at 7 bases. This CDR3 region has 14 residues. J lost 1 base, V lost 6 bases, and 4 bases had no gene match. The germline V gene has CDR1 SNHLY and CDR2 FYNNEI. CDR3 in amino acids: CASRGDSRTDTQYF. In DNA, the CDR3 is TGTGCCAGCAGGGGGGACAGTCGCACAGATACGCAGTATTTT.

This clonotype has a handful of counts. The chain employs TRBV4-2 and TRBJ2-6; no definite D call. The CDR3 consists of 15 residues. CDR1 LGHNA and CDR2 YNFKEQ come from the germline V gene. V shed 0 bases and J shed 2 bases, with 5 bases lying between them. The DNA for the CDR3 is TGTGCCAGCAGCCAAGAAAACGCTGGGGCCAACGTCCTGACTTTC. Residues: CASSQENAGANVLTF.

The table lists this clonotype with many counts. The gene calls are TRBV5-1 and TRBJ2-1; D is perhaps TRBD1 (6 bases). Germline V gives CDR1 SGHRS, CDR2 YFSETQ. The CDR3 loop spans 17 amino acids. V was clipped by 2 bases and J by 6 bases, with 21 bases between them. The CDR3 loop is CASSFGAGTPRVNEQFF. CDR3 DNA: TGCGCCAGCAGCTTTGGAGCTGGGACACCTCGGGTCAATGAGCAGTTCTTC.

This clonotype was seen at least ten times. This sequence joins TRBV11-1 and TRBJ2-2, with D unclear. CDR3 length: 19 amino acids. Trimming took off 7 bases at V and 1 base at J, with 25 bases between the two ends. CDR1 is SGHAT and CDR2 is FQDESV in the germline V gene (reference sequence). The chain's CDR3 is CASITYTLLLGQNTGELFF. CDR3 DNA sequence: TGTGCCAGCATCACTTATACGCTCCTCCTGGGCCAGAACACCGGGGAGCTGTTTTTT.